Sequencing of this TCR beta chain was carried out in a study of T-cell reconstitution after alpha-beta-depleted transplantation in children. Unique molecular identifiers featured in how the TCRbeta library was prepared. TCRdb re-called the PCR reads with MiXCR, one entry per CDR3 protein. The table has about 540,000 distinct CDR3 sequences, 15% to 20% seen once. Trimming pared 4 bases from V and 4 bases from J, leaving 13 bases between. The CDR3 runs 14 residues. The germline gives CDR1 MGHDK, CDR2 SYGVNS. The starting material was PBMCs from the stem cell graft donor, obtained from the stem cell graft. This TCR derives from a human donor who donated a stem cell graft to a child with acute lymphoblastic leukemia. This sequence joins TRBV25-1 and TRBJ1-1; D possibly corresponds to TRBD1 (6 bases). CDR3 sequence reads: CASSGRRGSTEAFF. The CDR3 DNA reads as TGTGCCAGCAGTGGCCGGAGGGGGAGCACTGAAGCTTTCTTT.